The clone carrying this TCR beta chain was counted a few times. No antigen is known for it. The sample originates from a study of T cell repertoires in cytomegalovirus infection. In the study overall: A matching HLA type, together with CMV infection, was signaled by public TCR beta signatures. General study results and limits: Within the response measured ex vivo, HLA-C-restricted CMV-specific TCR beta clonotypes were dominant.

The CDR3 covers 11 residues. Germline V gene sequence: CDR1 MNHEY, CDR2 SMNVEV (reference sequence). Deletions cut 4 bases from V and 6 bases from J, with 5 bases between. TCRdb reprocessed the reads with MiXCR, giving one entry per CDR3 protein. The data hold roughly 180,000 distinct CDR3 sequences, with 20% to 25% observed a single time. The chain carries TRBV27 and TRBJ2-3; no definite D call. The TCR comes from a human donor in good health (CMV status not recorded). Some clones in this sample may be carry-over from other donors' samples. The material was CD8+ T cells from cultured PBMCs, obtained from culture after CMV antigen stimulation. In DNA, the CDR3 is TGTGCCAGCAGTTCTTGGGATACGCAGTATTTT. It is translated as CASSSWDTQYF.